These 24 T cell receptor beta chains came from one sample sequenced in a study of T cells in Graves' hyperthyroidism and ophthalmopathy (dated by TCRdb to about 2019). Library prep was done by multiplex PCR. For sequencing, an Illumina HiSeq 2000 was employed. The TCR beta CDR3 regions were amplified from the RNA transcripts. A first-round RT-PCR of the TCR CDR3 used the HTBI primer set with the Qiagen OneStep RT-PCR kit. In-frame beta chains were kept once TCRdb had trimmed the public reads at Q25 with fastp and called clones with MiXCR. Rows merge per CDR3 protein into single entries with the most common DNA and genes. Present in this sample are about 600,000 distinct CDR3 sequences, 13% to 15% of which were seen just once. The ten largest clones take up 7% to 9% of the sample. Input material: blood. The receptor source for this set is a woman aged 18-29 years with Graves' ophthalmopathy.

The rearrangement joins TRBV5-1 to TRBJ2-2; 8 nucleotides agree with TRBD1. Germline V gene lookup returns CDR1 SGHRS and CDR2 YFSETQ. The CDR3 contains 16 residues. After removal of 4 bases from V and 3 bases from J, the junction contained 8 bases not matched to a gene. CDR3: CASSLDRGSDTGELFF. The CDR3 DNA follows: TGCGCCAGCAGCCTCGACAGGGGATCGGACACCGGGGAGCTGTTTTTT.

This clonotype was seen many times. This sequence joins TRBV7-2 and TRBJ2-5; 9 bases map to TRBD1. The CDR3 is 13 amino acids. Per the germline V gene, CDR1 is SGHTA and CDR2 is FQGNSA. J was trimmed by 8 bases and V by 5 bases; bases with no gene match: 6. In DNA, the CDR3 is TGTGCCAGCAGCGGCGGGACAGGGCAAACCCAGTACTTC. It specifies CASSGGTGQTQYF. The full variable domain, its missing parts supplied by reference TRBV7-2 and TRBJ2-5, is GAGVSQSPSNKVTEKGKDVELRCDPISGHTALYWYRQSLGQGLEFLIYFQGNSAPDKSGLPSDRFSAERTGGSVSTLTIQRTQQEDSAVYLCASSGGTGQTQYFGPGTRLLVL.

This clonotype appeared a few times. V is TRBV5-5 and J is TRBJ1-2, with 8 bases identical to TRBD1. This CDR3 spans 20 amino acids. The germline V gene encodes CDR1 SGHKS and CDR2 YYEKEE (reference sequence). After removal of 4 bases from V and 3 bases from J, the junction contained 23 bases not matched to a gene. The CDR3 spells CASSPFSAPGGIGADYGYTF. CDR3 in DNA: TGTGCCAGCAGCCCTTTTTCCGCACCAGGGGGCATTGGTGCGGACTATGGCTACACCTTC.

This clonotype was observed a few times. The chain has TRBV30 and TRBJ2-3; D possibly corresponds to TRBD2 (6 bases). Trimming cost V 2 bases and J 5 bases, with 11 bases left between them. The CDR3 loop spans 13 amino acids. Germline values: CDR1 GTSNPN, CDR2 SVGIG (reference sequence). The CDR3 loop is CAWSREDGDTQYF. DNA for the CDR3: TGTGCCTGGAGTAGGGAGGATGGAGATACGCAGTATTTT. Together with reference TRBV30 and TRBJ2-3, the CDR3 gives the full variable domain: SQTIHQWPATLVQPVGSPLSLECTVEGTSNPNLYWYRQAAGRGLQLLFYSVGIGQISSEVPQNLSASRPQDRQFILSSKKLLLSDSGFYLCAWSREDGDTQYFGPGTRLTVL.

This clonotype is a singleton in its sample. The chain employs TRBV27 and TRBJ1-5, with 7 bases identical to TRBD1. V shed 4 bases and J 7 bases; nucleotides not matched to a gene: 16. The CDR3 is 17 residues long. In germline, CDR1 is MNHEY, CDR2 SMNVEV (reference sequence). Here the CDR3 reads CASSSLRLAGTEQPQHF. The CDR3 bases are TGTGCCAGCAGTTCTCTTAGGCTCGCCGGGACAGAACAGCCCCAGCATTTT.

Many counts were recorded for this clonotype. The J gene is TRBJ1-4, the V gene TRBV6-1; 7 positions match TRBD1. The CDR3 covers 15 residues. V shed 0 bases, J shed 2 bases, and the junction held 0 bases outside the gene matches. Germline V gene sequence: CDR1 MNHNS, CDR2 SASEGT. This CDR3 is CASSEATGTNEKLFF. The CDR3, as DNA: TGTGCCAGCAGTGAAGCGACAGGGACTAATGAAAAACTGTTTTTT.

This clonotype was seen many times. CDR3 sequence: CASSGDGGYGYTF. The DNA of the CDR3 is TGTGCCAGCAGTGGTGACGGGGGGTATGGCTACACCTTC. The chain uses TRBV6-1 and TRBJ1-2, with D possibly matching TRBD1 (5 bases). The V and J ends lost 4 bases and 5 bases respectively, with 11 bases between them. The CDR3 runs to 13 residues. The germline V gene has CDR1 MNHNS and CDR2 SASEGT.

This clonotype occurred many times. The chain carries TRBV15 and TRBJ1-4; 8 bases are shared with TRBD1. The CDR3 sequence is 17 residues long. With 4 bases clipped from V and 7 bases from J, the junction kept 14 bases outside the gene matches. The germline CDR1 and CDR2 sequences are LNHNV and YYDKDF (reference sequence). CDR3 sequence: CATSKDRLGQGREKLFF. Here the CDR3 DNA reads TGTGCCACCAGCAAGGATAGGTTAGGACAGGGCCGTGAAAAACTGTTTTTT.

The CDR3 loop reads CASSWGDSPSYEQYF. The DNA for the CDR3 is TGTGCCAGCAGCTGGGGGGACTCCCCCTCCTACGAGCAGTACTTC. V and J are TRBV5-8 and TRBJ2-7, with D perhaps matching TRBD2 (6 bases). V was cut by 3 bases and J by 0 bases, with 13 bases left in between. This CDR3 has 15 residues. From germline, CDR1 is SGHTS and CDR2 YDEGEE.

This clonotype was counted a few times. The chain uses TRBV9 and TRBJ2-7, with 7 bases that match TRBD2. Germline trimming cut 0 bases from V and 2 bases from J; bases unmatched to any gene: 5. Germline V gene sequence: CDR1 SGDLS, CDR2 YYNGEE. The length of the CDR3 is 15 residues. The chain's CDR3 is CASSVGGGSAYEQYF. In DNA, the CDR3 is TGTGCCAGCAGCGTAGGGGGCGGGAGTGCCTACGAGCAGTACTTC.

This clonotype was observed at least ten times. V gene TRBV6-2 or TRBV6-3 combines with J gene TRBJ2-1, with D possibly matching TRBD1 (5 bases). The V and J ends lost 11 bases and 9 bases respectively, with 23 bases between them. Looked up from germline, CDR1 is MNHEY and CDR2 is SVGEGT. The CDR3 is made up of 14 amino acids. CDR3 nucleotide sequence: TGTGCCGCCGGCATCCCGATAGGGGTCGGTGAGCAGTTCTTC. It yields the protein CAAGIPIGVGEQFF.

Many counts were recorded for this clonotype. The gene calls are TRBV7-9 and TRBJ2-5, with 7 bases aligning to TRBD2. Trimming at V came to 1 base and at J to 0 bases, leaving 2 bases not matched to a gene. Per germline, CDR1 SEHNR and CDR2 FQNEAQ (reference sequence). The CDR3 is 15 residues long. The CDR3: CASSLGEGDQETQYF. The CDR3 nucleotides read TGTGCCAGCAGCTTAGGGGAGGGCGACCAAGAGACCCAGTACTTC.

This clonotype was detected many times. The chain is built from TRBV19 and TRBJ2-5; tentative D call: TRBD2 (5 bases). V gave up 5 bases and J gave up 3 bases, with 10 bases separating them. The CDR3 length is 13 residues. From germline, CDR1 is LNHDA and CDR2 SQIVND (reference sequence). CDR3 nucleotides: TGTGCCAGTAGTTCAAGCGGTGAAGAGACCCAGTACTTC. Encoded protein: CASSSSGEETQYF.

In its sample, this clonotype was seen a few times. In DNA form, the CDR3 reads TGCAGCCTAATCCAGGGGTTTGGTGTAACAGATACGCAGTATTTT. Translation gives CSLIQGFGVTDTQYF. The chain carries TRBV29-1 and TRBJ2-3; D is possibly TRBD1 (6 bases). Germline CDR1 is SQVTM and CDR2 is ANQGSEA. Trimming took 8 bases from V and 3 from J, leaving 21 bases between them. The CDR3 length is 15 residues.

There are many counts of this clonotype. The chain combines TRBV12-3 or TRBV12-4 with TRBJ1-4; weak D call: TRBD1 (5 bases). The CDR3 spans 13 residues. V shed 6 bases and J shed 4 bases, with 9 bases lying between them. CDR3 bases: TGTGCCAGCAGGTCAGGGATTAATGAAAAACTGTTTTTT. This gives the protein CASRSGINEKLFF.

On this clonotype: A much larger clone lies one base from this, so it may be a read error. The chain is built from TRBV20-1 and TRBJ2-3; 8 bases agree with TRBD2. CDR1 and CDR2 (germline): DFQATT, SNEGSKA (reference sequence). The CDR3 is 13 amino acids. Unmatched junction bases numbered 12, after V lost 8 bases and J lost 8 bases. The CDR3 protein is CSTYAGGGGTQYF. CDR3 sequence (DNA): TGCAGTACGTACGCGGGAGGAGGTGGTACGCAGTATTTT.

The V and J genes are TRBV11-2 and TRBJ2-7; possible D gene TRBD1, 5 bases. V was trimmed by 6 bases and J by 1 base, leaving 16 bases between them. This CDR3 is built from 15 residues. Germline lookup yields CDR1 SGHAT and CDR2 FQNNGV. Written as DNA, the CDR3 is TGTGCCAGCAGTAAAGAACTAACAGGTTCCTACGAGCAGTACTTC. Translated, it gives CASSKELTGSYEQYF.

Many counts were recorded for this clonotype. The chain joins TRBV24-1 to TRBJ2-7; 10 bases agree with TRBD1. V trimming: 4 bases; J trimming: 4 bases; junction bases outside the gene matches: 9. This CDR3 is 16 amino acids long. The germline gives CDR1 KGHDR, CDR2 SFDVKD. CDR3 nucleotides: TGTGCCACCAGTGACTTAACCGGGACAGGGGAATACGAGCAGTACTTC. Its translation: CATSDLTGTGEYEQYF.

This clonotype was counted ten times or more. This chain's CDR3 is CASNEPSGTQFF. The CDR3 DNA reads as TGCGCCAGCAACGAACCTAGCGGGACGCAGTTCTTC. The chain couples TRBV10-2 to TRBJ2-1; 9 nucleotides match TRBD2. The CDR3 totals 12 residues. The germline CDR1 and CDR2 sequences are WSHSY and SAAADI. V gave up 7 bases and J gave up 12 bases; unmatched junction bases: 7.

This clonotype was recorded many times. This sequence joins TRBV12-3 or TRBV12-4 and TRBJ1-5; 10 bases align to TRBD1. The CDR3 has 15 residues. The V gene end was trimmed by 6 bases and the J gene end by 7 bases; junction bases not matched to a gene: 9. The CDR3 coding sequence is TGTGCCAGCAGCCAGAGGGGACAGGGGCGGCAGCCCCAGCATTTT. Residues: CASSQRGQGRQPQHF.

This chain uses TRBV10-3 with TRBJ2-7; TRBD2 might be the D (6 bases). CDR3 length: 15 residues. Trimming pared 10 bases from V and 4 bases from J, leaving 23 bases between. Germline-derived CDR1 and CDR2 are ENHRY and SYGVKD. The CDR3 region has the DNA TGTGCCAGCAGCCGCGGGGCACCCCGACCTTACGAGCAGTACTTC. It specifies CASSRGAPRPYEQYF.

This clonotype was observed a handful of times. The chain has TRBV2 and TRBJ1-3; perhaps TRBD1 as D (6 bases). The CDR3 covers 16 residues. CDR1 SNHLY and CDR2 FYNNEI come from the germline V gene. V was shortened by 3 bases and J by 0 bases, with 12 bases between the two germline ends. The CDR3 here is CASSEFRGSSGNTIYF. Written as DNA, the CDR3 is TGTGCCAGCAGTGAGTTCAGGGGAAGCTCTGGAAACACCATATATTTT.

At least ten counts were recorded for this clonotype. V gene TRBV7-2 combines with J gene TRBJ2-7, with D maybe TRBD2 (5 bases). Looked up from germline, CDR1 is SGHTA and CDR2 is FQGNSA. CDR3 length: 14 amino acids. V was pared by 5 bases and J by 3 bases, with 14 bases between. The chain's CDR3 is CASSLLGLYYEQYF. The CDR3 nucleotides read TGTGCCAGCAGCCTTTTAGGACTTTACTACGAGCAGTACTTC.

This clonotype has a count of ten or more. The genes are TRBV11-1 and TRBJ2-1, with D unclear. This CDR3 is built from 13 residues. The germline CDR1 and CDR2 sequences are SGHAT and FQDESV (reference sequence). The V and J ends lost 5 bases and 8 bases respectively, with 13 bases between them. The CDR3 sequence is CASSPYEEDEQFF. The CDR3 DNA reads TGTGCCAGCAGCCCCTATGAAGAGGATGAGCAGTTCTTC. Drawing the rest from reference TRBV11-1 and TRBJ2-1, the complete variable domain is EAEVAQSPRYKITEKSQAVAFWCDPISGHATLYWYRQILGQGPELLVQFQDESVVDDSQLPKDRFSAERLKGVDSTLKIQPAELGDSAMYLCASSPYEEDEQFFGPGTRLTVL.